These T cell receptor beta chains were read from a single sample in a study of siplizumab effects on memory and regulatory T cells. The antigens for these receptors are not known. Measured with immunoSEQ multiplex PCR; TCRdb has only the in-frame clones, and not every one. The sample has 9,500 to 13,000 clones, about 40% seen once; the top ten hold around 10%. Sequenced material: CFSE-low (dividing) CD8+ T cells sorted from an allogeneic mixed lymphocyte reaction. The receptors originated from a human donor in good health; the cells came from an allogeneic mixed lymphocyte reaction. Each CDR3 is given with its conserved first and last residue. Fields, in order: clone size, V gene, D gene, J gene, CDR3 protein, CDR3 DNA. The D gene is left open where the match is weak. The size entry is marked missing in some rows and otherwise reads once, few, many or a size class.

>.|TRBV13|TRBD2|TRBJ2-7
CASSYGAREGYEQYF
TGTGCCAGCAGTTACGGAGCGAGGGAGGGGTACGAGCAGTACTTC
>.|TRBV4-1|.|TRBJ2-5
CASSLWQGGETQYF
TGCGCCAGCAGCCTGTGGCAGGGCGGAGAGACCCAGTACTTC
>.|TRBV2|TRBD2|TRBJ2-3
CASNTAGVLTDTQYF
TGTGCCAGCAACACAGCGGGAGTGCTGACAGATACGCAGTATTTT
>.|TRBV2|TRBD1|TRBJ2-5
CASRRTGAETQYF
TGTGCCAGCAGACGGACAGGGGCTGAGACCCAGTACTTC
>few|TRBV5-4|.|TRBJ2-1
CASVMYYNEQFF
TGTGCCAGTGTCATGTACTACAATGAGCAGTTCTTC
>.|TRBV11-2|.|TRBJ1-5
CASSLHVEPHQPQHF
TGTGCCAGCAGCTTACACGTAGAGCCCCATCAGCCCCAGCATTTT
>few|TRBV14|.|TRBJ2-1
CASSQEITLYNEQFF
TGTGCCAGCAGCCAAGAGATAACTCTTTACAATGAGCAGTTCTTC
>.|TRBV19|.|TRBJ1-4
CASSIEGRQNEKLFF
TGTGCCAGTAGTATAGAGGGGCGTCAGAATGAAAAACTGTTTTTT
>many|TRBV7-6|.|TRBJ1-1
CASSSGLVTEAFF
TGTGCCAGCAGCTCGGGGTTGGTCACTGAAGCTTTCTTT
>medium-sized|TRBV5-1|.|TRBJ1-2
CASSLLGHYGYTF
TGCGCCAGCAGCTTGCTGGGGCACTATGGCTACACCTTC
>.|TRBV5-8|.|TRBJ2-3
CASSLGLGITDTQYF
TGTGCCAGCAGCTTAGGCCTGGGGATCACAGATACGCAGTATTTT
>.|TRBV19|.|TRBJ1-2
CASSIIPGNYGYTF
TGTGCCAGTAGTATAATACCAGGCAACTATGGCTACACCTTC
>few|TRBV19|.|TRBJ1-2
CASSPTSGGINYGYTF
TGTGCCAGTAGTCCCACGTCGGGGGGAATTAACTATGGCTACACCTTC
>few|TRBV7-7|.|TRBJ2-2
CASSVGGPGELFF
TGTGCCAGCAGCGTCGGGGGCCCCGGGGAGCTGTTTTTT
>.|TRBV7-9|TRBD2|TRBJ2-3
CASSPGLVGVTDTQYF
TGTGCCAGCAGCCCCGGACTAGTTGGTGTCACAGATACGCAGTATTTT
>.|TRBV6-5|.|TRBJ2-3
CASSYVQRTDTQYF
TGTGCCAGCAGTTACGTGCAGCGCACAGATACGCAGTATTTT
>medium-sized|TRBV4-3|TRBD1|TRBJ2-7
CASSAGTGSYEQYF
TGCGCCAGCAGCGCCGGGACAGGGAGCTACGAGCAGTACTTC
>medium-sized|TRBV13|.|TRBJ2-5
CASSLRTVRETQYF
TGTGCCAGCAGCCTAAGGACTGTTCGGGAGACCCAGTACTTC
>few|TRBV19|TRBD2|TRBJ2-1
CASSITSGGSDEQFF
TGTGCCAGTAGTATTACTAGCGGGGGCTCGGATGAGCAGTTCTTC
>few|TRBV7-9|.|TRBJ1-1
CASSSGTTEAFF
TGTGCCAGCAGCTCCGGGACGACTGAAGCTTTCTTT
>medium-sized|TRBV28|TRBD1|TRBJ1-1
CASSFVTGGTEAFF
TGTGCCAGCAGTTTTGTGACAGGGGGCACTGAAGCTTTCTTT
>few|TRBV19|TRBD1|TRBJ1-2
CASSIGGAGGFHGYTF
TGTGCCAGTAGTATAGGGGGCGCAGGGGGGTTTCATGGCTACACCTTC
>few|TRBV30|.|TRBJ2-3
CAWSAGLGLGTQYF
TGTGCCTGGAGTGCAGGACTCGGTTTGGGTACGCAGTATTTT
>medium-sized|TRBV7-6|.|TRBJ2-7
CASSYLGGEQYF
TGTGCCAGCAGCTACCTAGGAGGCGAGCAGTACTTC
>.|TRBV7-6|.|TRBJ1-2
CASSLDGTNYGYTF
TGTGCCAGCAGCTTAGACGGGACGAATTATGGCTACACCTTC
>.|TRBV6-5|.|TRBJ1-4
CASSSTQGIGRKTVF
TGTGCCAGCAGTTCCACCCAGGGGATCGGGCGAAAAACTGTTTTT
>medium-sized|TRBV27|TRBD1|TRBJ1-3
CASSLSDRAGNTIYF
TGTGCCAGCAGTTTATCTGACAGGGCTGGAAACACCATATATTTT
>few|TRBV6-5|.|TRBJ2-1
CASSYRLDGLDEQFF
TGTGCCAGCAGTTATCGACTAGATGGTTTGGATGAGCAGTTCTTC